Sequencing of this T cell receptor beta chain was carried out in a study of OX40 agonist ivuxolimab in advanced cancers. Libraries were prepared by immunoSEQ multiplex PCR; TCRdb keeps only in-frame clonotypes and omits some of them. Here the sample spans some 15,000 clones, about 77% being singletons. Study conclusions and caveats: Expansion of clones was among the lowest in partial responders at 0.1-3.0 mg/kg. Antigens targeted by the expanded peripheral T cells were not determined.

For this clone: Its antigen remains unknown.

The investigators sampled blood at baseline, at cycle 4 day 1, and at cycle 7 day 1. The clonotype originates from an adult with an advanced solid tumor such as melanoma, head and neck, liver or kidney cancer. Sequenced here: CD4+ or CD8+ T cells sorted from blood, sampled in a trial of the OX40 agonist ivuxolimab.

The CDR3 is CASSDRMTGGTEAFF. The CDR3 nucleotides are TGTGCCAGCAGTGATAGAATGACGGGCGGCACTGAAGCTTTCTTT. The chain recombines TRBV6-1 with TRBJ1-1; D gene ambiguous. The ends were cut back, 3 bases at V and 4 bases at J, with 15 bases in the middle. Germline CDR1 MNHNS, CDR2 SASEGT. The CDR3 totals 15 residues.